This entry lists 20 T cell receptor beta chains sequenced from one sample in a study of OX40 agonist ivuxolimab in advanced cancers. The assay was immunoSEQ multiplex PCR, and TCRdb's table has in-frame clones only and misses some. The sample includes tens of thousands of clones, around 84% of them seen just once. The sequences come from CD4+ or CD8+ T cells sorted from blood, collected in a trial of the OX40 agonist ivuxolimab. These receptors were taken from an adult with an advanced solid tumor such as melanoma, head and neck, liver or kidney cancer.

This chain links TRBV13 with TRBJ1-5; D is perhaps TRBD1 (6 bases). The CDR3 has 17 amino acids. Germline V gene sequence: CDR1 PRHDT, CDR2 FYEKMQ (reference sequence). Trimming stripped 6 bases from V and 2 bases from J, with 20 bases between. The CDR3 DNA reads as TGTGCCAGCAGTTCCCTTCGGGGGGGCCGTGGCAATCAGCCCCAGCATTTT. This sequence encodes CASSSLRGGRGNQPQHF.

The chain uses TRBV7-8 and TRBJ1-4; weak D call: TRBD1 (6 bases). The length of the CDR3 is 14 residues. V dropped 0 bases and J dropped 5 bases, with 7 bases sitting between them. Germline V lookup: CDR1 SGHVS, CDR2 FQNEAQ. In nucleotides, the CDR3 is TGTGCCAGCAGCTTAGCACAGGGAAATGAAAAACTGTTTTTT. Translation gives CASSLAQGNEKLFF.

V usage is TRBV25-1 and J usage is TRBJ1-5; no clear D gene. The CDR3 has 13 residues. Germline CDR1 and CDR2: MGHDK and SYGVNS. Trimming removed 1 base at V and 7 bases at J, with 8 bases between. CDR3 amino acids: CASSEFGGQPQHF. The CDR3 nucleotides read TGTGCCAGCAGTGAATTCGGCGGACAGCCCCAGCATTTT.

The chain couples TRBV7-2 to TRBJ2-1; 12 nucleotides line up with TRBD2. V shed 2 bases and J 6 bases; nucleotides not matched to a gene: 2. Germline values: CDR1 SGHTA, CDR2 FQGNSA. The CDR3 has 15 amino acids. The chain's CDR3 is CASSLQLAGGNEQFF. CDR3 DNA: TGTGCCAGCAGCTTACAACTAGCGGGAGGCAATGAGCAGTTCTTC.

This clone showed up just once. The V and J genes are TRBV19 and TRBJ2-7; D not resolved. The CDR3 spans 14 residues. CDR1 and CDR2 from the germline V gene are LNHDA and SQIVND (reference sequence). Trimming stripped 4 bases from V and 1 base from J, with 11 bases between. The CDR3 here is CASSTQRLSYEQYF. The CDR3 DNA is TGTGCCAGTAGTACTCAACGGCTGTCCTACGAGCAGTACTTC.

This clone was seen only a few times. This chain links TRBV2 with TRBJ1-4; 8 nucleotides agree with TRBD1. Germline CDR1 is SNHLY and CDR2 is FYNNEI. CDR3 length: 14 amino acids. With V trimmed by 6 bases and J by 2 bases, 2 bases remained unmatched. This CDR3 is CASSHRGTNEKLFF. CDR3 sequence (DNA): TGTGCCAGCAGCCACAGGGGGACTAATGAAAAACTGTTTTTT.

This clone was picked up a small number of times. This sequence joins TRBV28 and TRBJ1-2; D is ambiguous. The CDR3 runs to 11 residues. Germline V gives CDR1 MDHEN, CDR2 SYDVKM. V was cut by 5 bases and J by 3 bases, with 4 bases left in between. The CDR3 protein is CASSADYGYTF. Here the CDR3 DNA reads TGTGCCAGCAGTGCGGACTATGGCTACACCTTC.

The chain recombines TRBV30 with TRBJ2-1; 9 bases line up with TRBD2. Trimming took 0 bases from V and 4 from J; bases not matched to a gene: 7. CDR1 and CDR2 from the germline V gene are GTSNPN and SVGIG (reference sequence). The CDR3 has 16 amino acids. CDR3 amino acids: CAWSVISGGGYNEQFF. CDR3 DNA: TGTGCCTGGAGTGTCATTAGCGGGGGAGGGTACAATGAGCAGTTCTTC.

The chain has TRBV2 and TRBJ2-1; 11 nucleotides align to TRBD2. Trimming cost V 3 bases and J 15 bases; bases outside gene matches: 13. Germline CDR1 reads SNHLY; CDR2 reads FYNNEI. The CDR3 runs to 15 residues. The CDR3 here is CASSDRGGLAGGRFF. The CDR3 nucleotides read TGTGCCAGCAGTGATAGGGGAGGTCTAGCGGGAGGTAGGTTCTTC.

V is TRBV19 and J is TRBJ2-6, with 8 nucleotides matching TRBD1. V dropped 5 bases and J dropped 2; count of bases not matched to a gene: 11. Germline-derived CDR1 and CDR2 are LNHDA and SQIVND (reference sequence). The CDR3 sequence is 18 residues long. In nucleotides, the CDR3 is TGTGCCAGTAGTCCGACCCTGTACAGGGGGGCTGGGGCCAACGTCCTGACTTTC. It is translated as CASSPTLYRGAGANVLTF.

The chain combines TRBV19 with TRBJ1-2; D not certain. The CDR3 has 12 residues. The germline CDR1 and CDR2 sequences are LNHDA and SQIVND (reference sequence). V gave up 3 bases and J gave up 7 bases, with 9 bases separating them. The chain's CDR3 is CASSIGLGGYTF. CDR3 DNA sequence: TGTGCCAGTAGTATCGGGTTGGGTGGCTACACCTTC.

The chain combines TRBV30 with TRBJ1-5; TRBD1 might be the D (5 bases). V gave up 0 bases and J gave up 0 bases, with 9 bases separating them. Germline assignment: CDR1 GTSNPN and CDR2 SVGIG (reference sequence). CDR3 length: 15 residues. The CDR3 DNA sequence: TGTGCCTGGAGTGTATCGGGGGGTAGCAATCAGCCCCAGCATTTT. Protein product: CAWSVSGGSNQPQHF.

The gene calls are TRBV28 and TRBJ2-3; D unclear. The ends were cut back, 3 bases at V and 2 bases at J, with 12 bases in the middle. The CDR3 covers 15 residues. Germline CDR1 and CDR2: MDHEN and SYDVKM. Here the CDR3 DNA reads TGTGCCAGCAGTTTGATATTGGGGTTCACAGATACGCAGTATTTT. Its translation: CASSLILGFTDTQYF. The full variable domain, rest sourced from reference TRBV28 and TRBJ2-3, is DVKVTQSSRYLVKRTGEKVFLECVQDMDHENMFWYRQDPGLGLRLIYFSYDVKMKEKGDIPEGYSVSREKKERFSLILESASTNQTSMYLCASSLILGFTDTQYFGPGTRLTVL.

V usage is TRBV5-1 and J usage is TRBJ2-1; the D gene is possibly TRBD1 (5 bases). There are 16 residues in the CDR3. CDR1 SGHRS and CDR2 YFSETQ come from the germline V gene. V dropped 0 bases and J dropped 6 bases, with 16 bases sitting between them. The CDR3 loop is CASSLAPGRRINEQFF. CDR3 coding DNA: TGCGCCAGCAGCTTGGCCCCAGGGCGAAGGATCAATGAGCAGTTCTTC. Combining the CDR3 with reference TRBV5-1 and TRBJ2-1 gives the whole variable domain KAGVTQTPRYLIKTRGQQVTLSCSPISGHRSVSWYQQTPGQGLQFLFEYFSETQRNKGNFPGRFSGRQFSNSRSEMNVSTLELGDSALYLCASSLAPGRRINEQFFGPGTRLTVL.

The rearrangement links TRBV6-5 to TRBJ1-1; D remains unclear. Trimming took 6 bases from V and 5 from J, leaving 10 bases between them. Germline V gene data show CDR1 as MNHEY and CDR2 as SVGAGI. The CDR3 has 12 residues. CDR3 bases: TGTGCCAGCAGCGACCGGCGGACTGAAGCTTTCTTT. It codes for CASSDRRTEAFF.

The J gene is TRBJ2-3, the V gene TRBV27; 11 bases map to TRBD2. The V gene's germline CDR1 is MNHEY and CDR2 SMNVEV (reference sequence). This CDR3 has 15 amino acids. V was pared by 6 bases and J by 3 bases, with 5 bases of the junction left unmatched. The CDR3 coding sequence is TGTGCCAGCAGGATCCGGACTAGCGGGACAGATACGCAGTATTTT. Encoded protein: CASRIRTSGTDTQYF.

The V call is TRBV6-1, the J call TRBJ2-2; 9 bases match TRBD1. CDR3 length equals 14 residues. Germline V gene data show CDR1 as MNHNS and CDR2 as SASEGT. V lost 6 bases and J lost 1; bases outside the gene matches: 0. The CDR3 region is CASRTGGNTGELFF. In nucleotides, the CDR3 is TGTGCCAGCAGGACAGGGGGGAACACCGGGGAGCTGTTTTTT.

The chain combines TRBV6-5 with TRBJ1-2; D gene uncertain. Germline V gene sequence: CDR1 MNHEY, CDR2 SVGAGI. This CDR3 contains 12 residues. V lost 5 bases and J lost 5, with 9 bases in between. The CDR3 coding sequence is TGTGCCAGCAGTGAACGGATATATGGCTACACCTTC. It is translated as CASSERIYGYTF.

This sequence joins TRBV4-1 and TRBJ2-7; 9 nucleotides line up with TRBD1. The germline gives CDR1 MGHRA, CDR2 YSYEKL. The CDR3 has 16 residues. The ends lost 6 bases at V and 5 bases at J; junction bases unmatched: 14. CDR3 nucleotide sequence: TGCGCCAGCAGTCAAAGGGCGGGACAGGGAACTCACGAGCAGTACTTC. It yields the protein CASSQRAGQGTHEQYF.

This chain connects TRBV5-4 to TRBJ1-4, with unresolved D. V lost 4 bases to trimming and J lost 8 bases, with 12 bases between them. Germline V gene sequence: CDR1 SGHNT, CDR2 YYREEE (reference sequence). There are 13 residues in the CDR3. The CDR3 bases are TGTGCCAGCAGCCTACCACCGGGAGAAAAACTGTTTTTT. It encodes CASSLPPGEKLFF.